This TCR beta chain was recovered during a study of post-analysis software for immune sequencing data. For the study at large: Disease trajectories encompassed relapsing-remitting, secondary progressive and progressive-relapsing multiple sclerosis. Overall study findings and caveats: Strong same-batch co-clustering of samples appeared with F measure clustering. Among several TRBV segments more frequent in patients than controls were TRBV5-6, TRBV5-1 and TRBV20-1. Controls significantly exceeded multiple sclerosis patients in normalized Chao1 diversity.

Libraries were made from TCR beta cDNA, and they carried unique molecular identifiers. Around 500,000 cDNA molecules were obtained per 1 to 10 million input T cells. Using its own MiXCR run on the PCR reads, TCRdb lists one record per CDR3 protein. The data hold about 770,000 distinct CDR3 sequences, with 40% to 55% observed a single time. A remark on this clonotype: Its target is not known.

Trimming at V came to 7 bases and at J to 4 bases, leaving 16 bases not matched to a gene. The CDR3 has 16 amino acids. Per germline, CDR1 SGHVS and CDR2 FQNEAQ. The sample taken for sequencing was blood. This TCR was recovered from a girl aged 5-17 years with multiple sclerosis. The chain combines TRBV7-8 with TRBJ2-7; the match to TRBD2 covers 7 bases. CDR3 protein: CASTTPRGGSVYEQYF. CDR3 sequence (DNA): TGTGCCAGCACAACCCCACGGGGCGGGAGTGTGTACGAGCAGTACTTC.